The 21 T cell receptor beta chains listed next were all sequenced from one sample in a study of T-cell reconstitution after alpha-beta-depleted transplantation in children (dated by TCRdb to the mid-2010s). The treatment or condition tag for this specimen amounts to: allogeneic hematopoietic cell transplantation with graft depleted of TCRalphabeta T cells and CD19 B cells. No antigen is known for these receptors. Study-level results and caveats: Hyperexpanded clone frequencies declined over subsequent months; after one year, T-cell counts and TCRbeta diversity were mostly attributed to newly produced T cells.

Library preparation was by PCR. Sequencer: Illumina HiSeq 2500. Molecular barcoding was employed in the preparation of TCR libraries, with unique molecular identifiers being used to normalize TCRbeta repertoire quantification. TCRdb passed the public sequencing reads through fastp at Q25 and MiXCR, retaining productive beta sequences. Each CDR3 protein gets just one entry, which takes the most common genes and DNA from the rows behind it. This sample has about 300,000 distinct CDR3 sequences in its table, and over 7.5% of those were observed once. The top ten constitute 9.1% of the sample. This specimen was peripheral blood, taken 360 days after TCRalphabeta/CD19-depleted stem cell transplant. Source of these receptors: a female patient aged 2-15 years who had a stem cell transplant for Fanconi anemia, so the T cells may come from the graft donor.

This clonotype was detected ten times or more. The chain carries TRBV20-1 and TRBJ2-1; 11 bases map to TRBD2. Germline V gives CDR1 DFQATT, CDR2 SNEGSKA (reference sequence). The CDR3 extends over 16 amino acids. The junction had 5 bases not matched to a gene; V was cut back by 0 bases and J by 4 bases. For the CDR3, the DNA is TGCAGTGCTAGAGATCAACTAGCGGGGGCATACAATGAGCAGTTCTTC. Translation gives CSARDQLAGAYNEQFF.

The sample holds many counts of this clonotype. The CDR3 DNA reads TGTGCCAGCAGTTCCTTGTCATCGAACACCGGGGAGCTGTTTTTT. Encoded protein: CASSSLSSNTGELFF. The genes are TRBV28 and TRBJ2-2; D ambiguous. The germline V gene encodes CDR1 MDHEN and CDR2 SYDVKM. The V end was cut by 4 bases, the J end by 0 bases, with 9 bases between. The CDR3 contains 15 residues.

This clonotype was counted many times. The chain joins TRBV9 to TRBJ2-7; 7 nucleotides agree with TRBD1. With 2 bases clipped from V and 3 bases from J, the junction kept 2 bases outside the gene matches. The CDR3 is 13 amino acids. In germline, CDR1 is SGDLS, CDR2 YYNGEE. CDR3 sequence: CASSVGQNYEQYF. CDR3 nucleotide sequence: TGTGCCAGCAGCGTGGGACAGAACTACGAGCAGTACTTC.

This clonotype was seen a handful of times. The V gene is TRBV11-2, the J gene TRBJ2-1, with 8 bases lining up with TRBD2. The germline CDR1 and CDR2 sequences are SGHAT and FQNNGV. This CDR3 spans 17 amino acids. Trimming took 1 base from V and 5 from J; bases not matched to a gene: 10. As DNA, the CDR3 is TGTGCCAGCAGCTTAGGGGTACGCGGGAGGAACAACAATGAGCAGTTCTTC. It specifies CASSLGVRGRNNNEQFF.

This clonotype was seen at least ten times. V is TRBV20-1 and J is TRBJ2-7; 14 bases fit TRBD2. The CDR3 totals 15 residues. CDR1 is DFQATT and CDR2 is SNEGSKA in the germline V gene (reference sequence). J lost 3 bases, V lost 5 bases, and 6 bases had no gene match. The CDR3, as DNA: TGCAGTGCTCGCGGGACTAGCGGGGGCTACTACGAGCAGTACTTC. It encodes CSARGTSGGYYEQYF.

This clonotype was counted at least ten times. The chain links TRBV12-3 or TRBV12-4 to TRBJ2-1; 7 bases line up with TRBD2. The CDR3 loop spans 13 amino acids. V dropped 6 bases and J dropped 6; count of bases not matched to a gene: 5. The DNA for the CDR3 is TGTGCCAGCAGCGCGGGAGTTTTCAATGAGCAGTTCTTC. Translating gives CASSAGVFNEQFF.

This clonotype turned up a few times. The J gene is TRBJ2-6, the V gene TRBV18; D call uncertain. Between the trimmed V and J ends, which lost 0 bases and 0 bases, there was a span of 6 bases. CDR1 and CDR2 from the germline V gene are KGHSH and LQKENI. There are 16 residues in the CDR3. The CDR3 spells CASSPPVRSGANVLTF. The DNA of the CDR3 is TGTGCCAGCTCACCACCGGTGCGCTCTGGGGCCAACGTCCTGACTTTC.

There are a few counts of this clonotype. This chain joins TRBV7-8 and TRBJ1-5, with a possible D match to TRBD1 (5 bases). The CDR3 covers 16 residues. The V gene lost 5 bases and the J gene lost 6 bases, with 20 bases spanning the gap. Germline loops: CDR1 SGHVS, CDR2 FQNEAQ. The CDR3 region is CASSPRAGRGSQPQHF. The CDR3, as DNA: TGTGCCAGCAGCCCGAGAGCAGGAAGGGGTAGTCAGCCCCAGCATTTT.

The J gene is TRBJ2-1, the V gene TRBV6-2 or TRBV6-3; 14 bases match TRBD2. Unmatched junction bases numbered 8, after V lost 3 bases and J lost 10 bases. The CDR3 has 16 amino acids. Germline V gene sequence: CDR1 MNHEY, CDR2 SVGEGT. As DNA, the CDR3 is TGTGCCAGCAGTTATCTGGGACTAGCGGGAGTTTACGAGCAGTTCTTC. This encodes CASSYLGLAGVYEQFF.

This chain joins TRBV28 and TRBJ1-1; D is undetermined. With 1 base removed from V and 6 bases from J, the gap between germline ends came to 12 bases. Looked up from germline, CDR1 is MDHEN and CDR2 is SYDVKM. The CDR3 spans 14 residues. The CDR3 sequence is CASSLFLRQPEAFF. The CDR3 bases are TGTGCCAGCAGTTTATTTTTGAGGCAGCCTGAAGCTTTCTTT.

This clonotype was counted ten times or more. The chain joins TRBV4-2 to TRBJ2-5; no clear D. V lost 0 bases and J 1 base, leaving 12 bases between the germline ends. Per the germline V gene, CDR1 is LGHNA and CDR2 is YNFKEQ. The CDR3 covers 16 residues. The CDR3 bases are TGTGCCAGCAGCCAAGATCCTAGTGGAGTCCAAGAGACCCAGTACTTC. It translates to CASSQDPSGVQETQYF.

This clonotype was counted many times. The genes are TRBV7-9 and TRBJ1-2; 7 nucleotides match TRBD1. The CDR3 runs to 14 residues. V trimming: 5 bases; J trimming: 8 bases; junction bases outside the gene matches: 11. The germline CDR1 and CDR2 sequences are SEHNR and FQNEAQ (reference sequence). CDR3 bases: TGTGCCAGCAGCCCACCGGGACAGATGACCGGCTACACCTTC. The encoded protein is CASSPPGQMTGYTF.

This clonotype was detected ten times or more. The chain carries TRBV4-2 and TRBJ2-2; TRBD2 aligns across 15 bases. The length of the CDR3 is 21 residues. Per the germline V gene, CDR1 is LGHNA and CDR2 is YNFKEQ. V lost 4 bases to trimming and J lost 2 bases; unmatched junction nucleotides: 14. CDR3 protein: CASSLGTSGGPPHFNTGELFF. CDR3 DNA sequence: TGTGCCAGCAGCCTCGGGACTAGCGGGGGGCCTCCCCACTTTAACACCGGGGAGCTGTTTTTT.

This clonotype showed up just a few times. This chain joins TRBV5-1 and TRBJ2-2; D ambiguous. In germline, CDR1 is SGHRS, CDR2 YFSETQ. Deletions cut 0 bases from V and 6 bases from J, with 12 bases between. The CDR3 is 15 residues long. Here the CDR3 DNA reads TGCGCCAGCAGCTTGGTCCAAAAGGGATCCGGGGAGCTGTTTTTT. Residues: CASSLVQKGSGELFF.

This clonotype was counted ten times or more. Here the CDR3 reads CASSLGNLEAFF. As DNA, the CDR3 is TGTGCCAGCAGTTTAGGGAACCTTGAAGCTTTCTTT. The chain carries TRBV12-3 or TRBV12-4 and TRBJ1-1; D ambiguous. Trimming removed 1 base from V and 7 bases from J, with 7 bases in between. The length of the CDR3 is 12 residues.

This clonotype was recorded a few times. The V and J genes are TRBV4-3 and TRBJ1-3; the D is unclear. CDR1 and CDR2 from the germline V gene are LGHNA and YSLEER. The CDR3 sequence is 15 residues long. V gave up 0 bases and J gave up 3 bases, with 9 bases separating them. The CDR3 DNA sequence: TGCGCCAGCAGCCAAGATGCCCGCGATGGAAACACCATATATTTT. Protein: CASSQDARDGNTIYF.

The rearrangement joins TRBV28 to TRBJ1-2, with D perhaps matching TRBD1 (6 bases). There are 14 residues in the CDR3. Trimming stripped 6 bases from V and 4 bases from J, with 15 bases between. Germline CDR1 and CDR2: MDHEN and SYDVKM. Here the CDR3 DNA reads TGTGCCAGCAGCACGGACAGCCTTTCCTATGGCTACACCTTC. This encodes CASSTDSLSYGYTF.

This clonotype was picked up a small number of times. The J gene is TRBJ2-3, the V gene TRBV7-8; TRBD1 or TRBD2 may be the D gene (5 bases each). Trimming took 0 bases from V and 4 from J, leaving 20 bases between them. This CDR3 spans 18 amino acids. CDR1 SGHVS and CDR2 FQNEAQ come from the germline V gene. CDR3 residues: CASSLALGQLGGADTQYF. The CDR3 region has the DNA TGTGCCAGCAGCTTAGCGCTTGGGCAGCTTGGGGGAGCAGATACGCAGTATTTT.

The chain couples TRBV10-3 to TRBJ1-1; D remains unclear. The V end lost 3 bases, the J end lost 1 base, and 15 bases lay between the germline ends. This CDR3 has 16 amino acids. The germline CDR1 and CDR2 sequences are ENHRY and SYGVKD. As DNA, the CDR3 is TGTGCCATCAGTGACCCTTCGGTGGGTGGGAACACTGAAGCTTTCTTT. Encoded protein: CAISDPSVGGNTEAFF.

The rearrangement joins TRBV25-1 to TRBJ2-1; TRBD2 matches at 8 bases. V was pared by 8 bases and J by 4 bases, with 4 bases of the junction left unmatched. This CDR3 spans 13 amino acids. Per germline, CDR1 MGHDK and CDR2 SYGVNS. Here the CDR3 DNA reads TGTGCCAGCCAAAGCGGGGGTTACAATGAGCAGTTCTTC. Translating gives CASQSGGYNEQFF.

The chain uses TRBV10-3 and TRBJ2-3, with D possibly being TRBD1 (5 bases). The V and J ends lost 9 bases and 1 base respectively, with 14 bases between them. Germline assignment: CDR1 ENHRY and CDR2 SYGVKD. This CDR3 comprises 14 residues. The CDR3 DNA is TGTGCCATGGCGAAGGGGTTCGGCACAGATACGCAGTATTTT. Its protein is CAMAKGFGTDTQYF.